This T cell receptor (beta chain) was retrieved from a study of regulatory T cells in long-lasting Graves disease. Time point given: newly diagnosed GD, antithyroid drugs for less than 3 months. PBMCs provided the RNA from which the TCR library was made. Into tubes containing EDTA, approximately 9.4 milliliters of peripheral blood were drawn. V lost 5 bases and J 9 bases, leaving 11 bases between the germline ends. The germline gives CDR1 MNHNS, CDR2 SASEGT. This CDR3 is built from 12 residues. This clonotype showed up many times. Its cognate antigen is unknown. General study results and limits: The study found lower TCR diversity in persistent Graves' patients than in newly diagnosed ones. There was favoring of TRBV28, TRBJ1-2 and TRBJ2-5 in persistent disease.

Both iRepertoire HTBI primers and Arm-PCR of CDR3 regions were used to build the TCR beta libraries. TCRdb fed the multiplex PCR reads into MiXCR, producing one record per CDR3 protein. This table holds approximately 300,000 distinct CDR3 sequences, over 15% found once. This chain links TRBV6-1 with TRBJ2-1; D call uncertain. The sequences come from peripheral blood mononuclear cells (PBMCs), collected at new diagnosis, from a patient treated with antithyroid drugs. The TCR originated in a female donor with Graves disease. DNA of the CDR3: TGTGCCAGCAGTAAGACCCGAGCTGAGCAGTTCTTC. Translation gives CASSKTRAEQFF.